This TCR beta chain was documented in a study of blood T cell repertoires in COVID-19 (dated by TCRdb to 2020 to 2022). In terms of the full investigation: The collaborator samples originated in the United States, Italy and Spain and spanned the acute and convalescent phases of COVID-19. The material from the prospective study consisted of cDNA or gDNA derived from T cells, B-cell-depleted T cells, or PBMCs. Subjects who had been exposed to COVID-19, were actively infected with it, or had recovered from it provided the deeply sampled blood TCRbeta repertoires that made up the dataset. A freely available public database, intended as a resource for researchers studying the immune response to SARS-CoV-2, is where the repertoires were released. The samples were drawn from two sources: the first 160 participants of the ongoing ImmuneRACE study, and 1,200 or so subjects contributed by 6 global collaborators. Sample metadata almost always included a de-identified subject ID, COVID-19 status, age in years and sex. Where available, HLA class I and class II types were obtained from metadata supplied by the sample provider rather than from assay-based typing. Results and caveats for the whole study, not just this receptor: Clinical and demographic metadata were provided uncurated, with the amount varying by source and participant.

As concerns this clone: This receptor's antigen is unknown. No much larger clone exists at a distance of one base, and base qualities are not known.

TCRbeta CDR3 regions were amplified from genomic DNA by means of the immunoSEQ Assay, a bias-controlled multiplex PCR. The study's processing was this. The number of nucleated cells in each sample was estimated from the amplification of reference gene primers within the assay. Sequence reads were collapsed and filtered to measure the absolute abundance of every unique TCRbeta CDR3 rearrangement. For each sample, productive Simpson clonality was calculated as the square root of Simpson's diversity index over productive rearrangements. Here the immuneACCESS table is served through TCRdb, limited to in-frame sequences with V and J called. Missing clones are a known gap in these copies; in checked studies unresolved V genes cover under half, and the rest lacks a known reason. V and J calls and clone size are given by that table; D and trimming were obtained from the DNA. For this sample the table gives 150,000 to 200,000 clones, of which approximately 80% were detected only once. The ten largest clones capture roughly 11% of the sample.

Each collaborating institution followed its own protocols to collect whole blood in K2EDTA tubes. For TCRbeta analysis, collaborators shipped samples in one of three forms: frozen whole blood, isolated PBMCs, or DNA extracted from either of those sample types. The germline V gene supplies CDR1 SNHLY and CDR2 FYNNEI. V and J are trimmed by 9 bases and 5 bases, and the gene matches miss 7 bases of the junction. The CDR3 runs 14 amino acids, cysteine and phenylalanine included. Only the CDR3 region is kept as DNA, spanning 42 bases read in frame from base 1. The source material was peripheral blood. The sequence joins TRBV2 to TRBJ1-6, with 7 bases in between that match TRBD1. The clonotype originates from a human donor in a cohort sampled during active COVID-19. The bases are TGTGCCAGTGGTGGGACAGTCAATAATTCACCCCTCCACTTT. The translation is CASGGTVNNSPLHF.